This T cell receptor beta chain originates from a study of neoadjuvant anti-PD-1 for oral cavity cancer. Libraries were prepared by immunoSEQ multiplex PCR; TCRdb keeps only in-frame clonotypes and omits some of them. The sample gives about 16,000 clones, roughly 78% of which show up once; 2.6% is in the top ten. The CDR3 spans 16 residues. The V end lost 5 bases, the J end lost 1 base, and 14 bases lay between the germline ends. In germline, CDR1 is MDHEN, CDR2 SYDVKM. This clonotype originated in a person between 40 and 85 years old with oral cavity squamous cell carcinoma. The source was PBMCs, collected before nivolumab (anti-PD-1) treatment. The chain carries TRBV28 and TRBJ2-2; D possibly corresponds to TRBD1 (6 bases). CDR3 in amino acids: CASSPTGTLNTGELFF. DNA of the CDR3: TGTGCCAGCAGTCCGACCGGGACATTGAACACCGGGGAGCTGTTTTTT.